A selection of T cell receptor beta chains follows, all from one sample in a study of cytomegalovirus exposure and HLA in healthy donors. The repertoire was sequenced with immunoSEQ multiplex PCR; TCRdb's copy has only in-frame clones and lacks some. The sample lists about 160,000 clones, over 70% occurring once. The specimen sequenced was PBMCs. These receptors came from a man aged 18 to 29 in good health and CMV-seropositive. Both conserved end residues are part of each CDR3. A D gene is named only where the DNA matches it firmly. Clone size is stated in some rows and not others, as once, few, many or a class when expanded.

CDR3nt | CDR3aa | v_gene | d_gene | abundance | j_gene
TGCGCCAGCAGTCAGGCTCAGGGGCATATGAACACTGAAGCTTTCTTT | CASSQAQGHMNTEAFF | TRBV23-1 | . | . | TRBJ1-1
TGTGCCAGCAGCTTACCGGGACAGGGGAACACTGAAGCTTTCTTT | CASSLPGQGNTEAFF | TRBV5-6 | TRBD1 | few | TRBJ1-1
TGTGCCAGCAGTTCACCGGGACAGCTCTACGAGCAGTACTTC | CASSSPGQLYEQYF | TRBV6-5 | TRBD1 | few | TRBJ2-7
TGTGCCACCACAAGTCGAGGGGGGGCCAACGTCCTGACTTTC | CATTSRGGANVLTF | TRBV19 | . | . | TRBJ2-6
TGTGCCAGCAGTGTGGGGACAGGGGGCGTCTCGCAGTTCTTC | CASSVGTGGVSQFF | TRBV6-1 | TRBD1 | . | TRBJ2-1
TGTGCCAGCAGTTACTCGAGAAGAAATACAGATACGCAGTATTTT | CASSYSRRNTDTQYF | TRBV6-5 | . | once | TRBJ2-3
TGTGCCAGCAGTATGAGCTCTGGGGCCAACGGCCTGACTTTC | CASSMSSGANGLTF | TRBV2 | . | once | TRBJ2-6
TGTGCCAGCAGCTTACCAGGGGAAAATGAGCAGTTCTTC | CASSLPGENEQFF | TRBV4-2 | . | . | TRBJ2-1
TGTGCCTGGAGCCGGGACACCGAGAGGGGCTACACCTTC | CAWSRDTERGYTF | TRBV30 | . | . | TRBJ1-2
TGTGCCAGCAGTGAAAAGCGGGAGGCAGATACGCAGTATTTT | CASSEKREADTQYF | TRBV6-4 | TRBD2 | . | TRBJ2-3
TGTGCCACCAGCAGAGGGACAGTGGTCAACGAGCAGTACTTC | CATSRGTVVNEQYF | TRBV15 | . | . | TRBJ2-7
TGCGCCAGCAGCTCCCGACTAGCGGACGAGCAGTACTTC | CASSSRLADEQYF | TRBV4-3 | TRBD2 | . | TRBJ2-7
TGTGCCAGCAGCAGACAGACAGGGGGCATAGCTGAAGCTTTCTTT | CASSRQTGGIAEAFF | TRBV7-9 | TRBD1 | . | TRBJ1-1
TGTGCCAGCAGCTTAGCAAGGGTAGCGATAGCCAAAAACATTCAGTACTTC | CASSLARVAIAKNIQYF | TRBV7-8 | . | . | TRBJ2-4
TGTGCCAGTAGTAAGCGACAGGGAGCTAATGAAAAACTGTTTTTT | CASSKRQGANEKLFF | TRBV19 | TRBD1 | . | TRBJ1-4
TGTGCCACGGGAGGACAGAATCAGCCCCAGCATTTT | CATGGQNQPQHF | TRBV10-3 | . | . | TRBJ1-5
TGTGCCAACCGGGACAGGGCCCCGTCTGAAGCTTTCTTT | CANRDRAPSEAFF | TRBV19 | TRBD1 | . | TRBJ1-1
TGTGCCAGCAGTATCCGGGATACCACTGAAGCTTTCTTT | CASSIRDTTEAFF | TRBV6-5 | . | . | TRBJ1-1
TGTGCCAGCAGTGGTAGGGACAGGGCCTACGAGCAGTACTTC | CASSGRDRAYEQYF | TRBV27 | TRBD1 | . | TRBJ2-7
TGCGCCAGCAGCTTGGATCAGGATTATGGCTACACCTTC | CASSLDQDYGYTF | TRBV5-1 | . | . | TRBJ1-2
TGTGCCTGGGAGCCGGGGGGGAACATTCAGTACTTC | CAWEPGGNIQYF | TRBV30 | TRBD2 | few | TRBJ2-4
TGTGCCAGCAGCTTATACCAGTTGAACACTGAAGCTTTCTTT | CASSLYQLNTEAFF | TRBV7-9 | . | few | TRBJ1-1
TGTGCCAGTAGTGTGACTAGCGGGAGGTACGAGCAGTACTTC | CASSVTSGRYEQYF | TRBV19 | TRBD2 | . | TRBJ2-7
TGTGCCAGTAGTATGATGGTCGGGACTAGCGGGACGAATGAGCAGTTCTTC | CASSMMVGTSGTNEQFF | TRBV19 | TRBD2 | . | TRBJ2-1
TGTGCCTGGAGTGTATCTAGCTATGGCTACACCTTC | CAWSVSSYGYTF | TRBV30 | . | . | TRBJ1-2
TGTGCCAGCAGCGCGAACTACGAGCAGTACTTC | CASSANYEQYF | TRBV5-5 | . | . | TRBJ2-7
TGTGCCAGCAGTGTCGAGAGCGGGGAGCAGTTCTTC | CASSVESGEQFF | TRBV6-4 | . | . | TRBJ2-1
TGTGCCTGGTACAGGGCCCTGTACTATGGCTACACCTTC | CAWYRALYYGYTF | TRBV30 | . | . | TRBJ1-2
TGTGCCAGCTCACCCTACAGGGGGCAGGGAGAAAAACTGTTTTTT | CASSPYRGQGEKLFF | TRBV18 | TRBD1 | . | TRBJ1-4
TGTGCCGAAGGCAGGGAGGACTATGGCTACACCTTC | CAEGREDYGYTF | TRBV30 | . | . | TRBJ1-2
TGTGCCAGCAGCTTTACAGGGCTCGAGAGCTATGGCTACACCTTC | CASSFTGLESYGYTF | TRBV7-9 | . | . | TRBJ1-2
TGTGCCATCGGGGGGACTAGCGGGACCCACGAGCAGTACTTC | CAIGGTSGTHEQYF | TRBV10-3 | TRBD2 | few | TRBJ2-7
TGTGCCAGCAGCGGTCTAGCGGGAGTAAATGAGCAGTTCTTC | CASSGLAGVNEQFF | TRBV6-6 | TRBD2 | . | TRBJ2-1
TGTGCCTGGAGTGTACCGACAGACCCGGCGCAAGAGACCCAGTACTTC | CAWSVPTDPAQETQYF | TRBV30 | . | . | TRBJ2-5
TGTGCCAGCAGCCGACGACAGGGCCCCACCGACGAGCAGTACTTC | CASSRRQGPTDEQYF | TRBV5-4 | TRBD1 | . | TRBJ2-7
TGTGCCAGCAGTCTACAGGGGGCGCGTATGGACACTGAAGCTTTCTTT | CASSLQGARMDTEAFF | TRBV2 | TRBD1 | few | TRBJ1-1
TGTGCCAGCAGCCACGGACAAACCTATAATTCACCCCTCCACTTT | CASSHGQTYNSPLHF | TRBV11-1 | . | . | TRBJ1-6
TGTGCCAGTAAAACCGGATGGGAGGGACCGGCCAACGTCCTGACTTTC | CASKTGWEGPANVLTF | TRBV19 | TRBD2 | . | TRBJ2-6
TGTGCCACCAGCAGAGATCTGACAGGGAGCTATGGCTACACCTTC | CATSRDLTGSYGYTF | TRBV15 | TRBD1 | . | TRBJ1-2
TGTGCCAGTAGTATTCGGACAGGGGGGAATGAAAAACTGTTTTTT | CASSIRTGGNEKLFF | TRBV19 | TRBD1 | . | TRBJ1-4
TGTGCCAGCAGCTTAGGAACGGTTAGGGGCACTGGAAACACCATATATTTT | CASSLGTVRGTGNTIYF | TRBV7-6 | . | . | TRBJ1-3
TGTGCCAGCTCACCACCGATGGGGGGAACAGATACGCAGTATTTT | CASSPPMGGTDTQYF | TRBV18 | . | . | TRBJ2-3
TGTGCCAGCAGGCGACAGGGGGGAGGCAATGAGCAGTTCTTC | CASRRQGGGNEQFF | TRBV27 | TRBD1 | . | TRBJ2-1
TGTGCCTGTCATACTAGCGGGGGTAACACCGGGGAGCTGTTTTTT | CACHTSGGNTGELFF | TRBV30 | TRBD2 | few | TRBJ2-2
TGTGCCAGCAGCTCAGGGACTAGCGGGGGGCGTCGCGAGCAGTACTTC | CASSSGTSGGRREQYF | TRBV5-6 | TRBD2 | . | TRBJ2-7
TGTGCCAGCAGCTTAGCGCACTCGACAGGGGGAACCTACGAGCAGTACTTC | CASSLAHSTGGTYEQYF | TRBV7-9 | TRBD1 | . | TRBJ2-7
TGTGCCAGCAGCCCCGGCGAGGTTTACGAGCAGTACTTC | CASSPGEVYEQYF | TRBV4-2 | . | . | TRBJ2-7
TGCGCCGGTCGACGAGGGGACAGGGGCAACTATGGCTACACCTTC | CAGRRGDRGNYGYTF | TRBV23-1 | TRBD1 | . | TRBJ1-2
TGTGCCAGTAGTATAACGGACAGAAACACCGGGGAGCTGTTTTTT | CASSITDRNTGELFF | TRBV19 | . | few | TRBJ2-2
TGTGCCAGCAGTCCCCTTTCCACAGATACGCAGTATTTT | CASSPLSTDTQYF | TRBV25-1 | . | . | TRBJ2-3
TGTGCCAGCAGCCCCGGTACGGGTACTGAAGCTTTCTTT | CASSPGTGTEAFF | TRBV13 | . | once | TRBJ1-1
TGTGCCAGCAGCTTGAGAGCCTCCCAGGGGACGCAGTACTTC | CASSLRASQGTQYF | TRBV27 | . | . | TRBJ2-7